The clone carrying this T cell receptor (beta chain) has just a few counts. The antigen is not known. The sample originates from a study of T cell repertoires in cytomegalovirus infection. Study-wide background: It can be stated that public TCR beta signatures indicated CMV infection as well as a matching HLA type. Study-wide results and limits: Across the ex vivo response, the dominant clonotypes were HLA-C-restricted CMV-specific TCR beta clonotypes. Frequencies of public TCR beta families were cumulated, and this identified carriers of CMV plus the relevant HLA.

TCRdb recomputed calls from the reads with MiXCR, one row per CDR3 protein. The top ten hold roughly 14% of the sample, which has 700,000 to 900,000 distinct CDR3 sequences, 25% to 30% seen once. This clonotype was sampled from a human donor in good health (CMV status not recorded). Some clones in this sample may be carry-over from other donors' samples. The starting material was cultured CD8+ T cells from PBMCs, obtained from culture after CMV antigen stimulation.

CDR3 nucleotide sequence: TGCGCCAGCAGCCAAGATCGGCGGCAGACAGTTCACTCACCCCTCCACTTT. It codes for CASSQDRRQTVHSPLHF. The rearrangement uses TRBV4-1 and TRBJ1-6, with a weak D call TRBD1 (5 bases). Germline CDR1 MGHRA, CDR2 YSYEKL. The V gene lost 0 bases and the J gene lost 10 bases, with 19 bases spanning the gap. This CDR3 region has 17 residues.